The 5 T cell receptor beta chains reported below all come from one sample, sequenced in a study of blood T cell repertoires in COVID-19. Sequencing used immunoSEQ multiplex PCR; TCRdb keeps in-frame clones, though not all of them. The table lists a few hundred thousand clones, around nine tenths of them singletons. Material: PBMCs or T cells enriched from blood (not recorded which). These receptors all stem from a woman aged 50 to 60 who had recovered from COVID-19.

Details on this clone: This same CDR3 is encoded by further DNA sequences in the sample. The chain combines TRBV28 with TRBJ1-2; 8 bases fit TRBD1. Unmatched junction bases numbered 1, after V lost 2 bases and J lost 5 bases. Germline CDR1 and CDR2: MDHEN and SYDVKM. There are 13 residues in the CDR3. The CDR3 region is CASSLTGGYGYTF. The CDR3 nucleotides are TGTGCCAGCAGTTTAACAGGGGGATATGGCTACACCTTC.

CDR3 bases: TGCGCCAGCAGCCGAGGGGGACGGCAGTATAATTCACCCCTCCACTTT. As protein: CASSRGGRQYNSPLHF. The chain carries TRBV4-1 and TRBJ1-6; possibly TRBD1 for D (6 bases). Trimming cost V 4 bases and J 4 bases, with 14 bases left between them. The CDR3 totals 16 residues. Germline V gene sequence: CDR1 MGHRA, CDR2 YSYEKL.

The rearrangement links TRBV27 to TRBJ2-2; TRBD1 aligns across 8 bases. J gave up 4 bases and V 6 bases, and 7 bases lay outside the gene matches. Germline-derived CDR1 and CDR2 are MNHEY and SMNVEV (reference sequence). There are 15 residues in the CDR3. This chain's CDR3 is CASSPGTGFTGELFF. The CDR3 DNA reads TGTGCCAGCAGCCCCGGGACAGGTTTCACCGGGGAGCTGTTTTTT.

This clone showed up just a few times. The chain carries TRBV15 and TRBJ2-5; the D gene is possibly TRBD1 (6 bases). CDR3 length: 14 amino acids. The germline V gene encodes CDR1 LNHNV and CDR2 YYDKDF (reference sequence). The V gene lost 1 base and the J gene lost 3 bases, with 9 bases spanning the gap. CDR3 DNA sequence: TGTGCCACCAGCAGAGGGAACAGGGAAGAGACCCAGTACTTC. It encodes CATSRGNREETQYF. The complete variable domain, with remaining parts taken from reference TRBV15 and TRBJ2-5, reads DAMVIQNPRYQVTQFGKPVTLSCSQTLNHNVMYWYQQKSSQAPKLLFHYYDKDFNNEADTPDNFQSRRPNTSFCFLDIRSPGLGDTAMYLCATSRGNREETQYFGPGTRLLVL.

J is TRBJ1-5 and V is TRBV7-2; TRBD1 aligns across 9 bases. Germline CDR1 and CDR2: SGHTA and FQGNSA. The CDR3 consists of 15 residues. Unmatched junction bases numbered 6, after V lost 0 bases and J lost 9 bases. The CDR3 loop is CASSLATGGDGPQHF. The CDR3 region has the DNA TGTGCCAGCAGCTTAGCAACAGGGGGCGACGGGCCCCAGCATTTT.